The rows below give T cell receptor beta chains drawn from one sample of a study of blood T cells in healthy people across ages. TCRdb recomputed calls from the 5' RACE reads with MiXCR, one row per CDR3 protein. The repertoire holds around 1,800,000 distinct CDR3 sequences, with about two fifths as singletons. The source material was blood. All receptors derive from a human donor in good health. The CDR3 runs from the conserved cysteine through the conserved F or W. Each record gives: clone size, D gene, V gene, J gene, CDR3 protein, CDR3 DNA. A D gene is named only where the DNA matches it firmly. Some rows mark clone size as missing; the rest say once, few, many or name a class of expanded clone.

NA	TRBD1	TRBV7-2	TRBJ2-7	CASSFQQGTYEQYF	TGTGCCAGCAGCTTCCAACAGGGGACCTACGAGCAGTACTTC
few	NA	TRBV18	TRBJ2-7	CASSPRQDLYEQYF	TGTGCCAGCTCACCACGACAGGATCTCTACGAGCAGTACTTC
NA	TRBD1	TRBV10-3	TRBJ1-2	CAIRDDRVDGYTF	TGTGCCATCAGGGATGACAGGGTTGATGGCTACACCTTT
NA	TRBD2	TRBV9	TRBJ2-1	CASSPHGTSRSNEQFF	TGTGCCAGCAGCCCCCACGGGACTAGCAGGTCCAATGAGCAGTTCTTC
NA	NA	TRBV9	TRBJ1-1	CASSVQQDTEAFF	TGTGCCAGCAGCGTCCAGCAGGACACTGAAGCTTTCTTT
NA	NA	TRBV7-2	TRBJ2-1	CTSSWKVHYNEQFF	TGTACCAGCAGCTGGAAGGTCCATTACAATGAGCAGTTCTTC
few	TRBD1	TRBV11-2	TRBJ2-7	CASSLAPGQPYEQYF	TGTGCCAGCAGCTTAGCACCGGGACAGCCCTACGAGCAGTACTTC
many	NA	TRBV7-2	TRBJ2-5	CASSGGLEETQYF	TGTGCCAGCAGCGGAGGGTTGGAAGAGACCCAGTACTTC
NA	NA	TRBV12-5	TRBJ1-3	CASGFTLQGDPGNTIYF	TGTGCTAGTGGTTTTACCTTACAAGGGGATCCTGGAAACACCATATATTTT
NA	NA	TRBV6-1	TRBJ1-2	CASSDRTYGYTF	TGTGCCAGCAGTGACCGGACCTATGGCTACACCTTC
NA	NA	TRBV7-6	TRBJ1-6	CASSSRRTENSPLHF	TGTGCCAGCAGCTCCAGGCGGACAGAGAATTCACCCCTCCACTTT
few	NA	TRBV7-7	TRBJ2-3	CASSSMGLLADTQYF	TGTGCTAGCAGCTCAATGGGGCTCCTCGCAGATACGCAGTATTTT
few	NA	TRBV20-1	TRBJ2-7	CSARDTTEQYF	TGCAGTGCTAGAGACACAACCGAGCAGTACTTC
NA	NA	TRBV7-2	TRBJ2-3	CASSLALLQGTDTQYF	TGTGCCAGCAGCTTAGCTCTACTCCAAGGCACAGATACGCAGTATTTT
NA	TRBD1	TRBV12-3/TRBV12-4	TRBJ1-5	CASRTGTGGYSNQPQHF	TGTGCCAGCAGAACCGGGACAGGGGGCTATAGCAATCAGCCCCAGCATTTT
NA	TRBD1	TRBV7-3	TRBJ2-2	CASSLTGQGYTGELFF	TGTGCCAGCAGCTTAACGGGACAGGGGTACACCGGGGAGCTGTTTTTT
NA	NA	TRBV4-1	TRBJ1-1	CASSHTGMNTEAFF	TGCGCCAGCAGCCACACAGGGATGAACACTGAAGCTTTCTTT
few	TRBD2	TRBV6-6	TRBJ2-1	CAAGLDLYNEQFF	TGTGCCGCCGGACTAGACCTTTACAATGAGCAGTTCTTC
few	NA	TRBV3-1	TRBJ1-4	CASSSGPNEKLFF	TGTGCCAGCAGCTCGGGCCCGAATGAAAAACTGTTTTTT
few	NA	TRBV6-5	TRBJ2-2	CASSLQGATGELFF	TGTGCCAGCAGTCTCCAGGGAGCCACCGGGGAGCTGTTTTTT
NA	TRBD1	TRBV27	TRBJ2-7	CASSLRQGRAYEQYF	TGCGCCAGCAGTCTAAGACAGGGTAGGGCCTACGAGCAGTACTTC
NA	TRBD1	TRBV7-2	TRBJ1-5	CASSLEGTEYSNQPQHF	TGTGCCAGCAGCTTGGAGGGGACAGAGTATAGCAATCAGCCCCAGCATTTT
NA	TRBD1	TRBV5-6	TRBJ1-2	CASSADRGRLLFYGYTF	TGTGCCAGCAGCGCTGACAGGGGGCGTTTGTTATTCTATGGCTACACCTTC
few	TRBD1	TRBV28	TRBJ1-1	CASSPPGQGWGTEAFF	TGTGCCAGCAGTCCCCCCGGACAGGGGTGGGGCACTGAAGCTTTCTTT
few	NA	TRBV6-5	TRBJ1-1	CASRRDTKAFF	TGTGCCAGCCGTAGGGACACTAAAGCTTTCTTT
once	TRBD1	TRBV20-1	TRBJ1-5	CSASSGSGGRQPQHF	TGCAGTGCTAGTAGCGGGTCAGGGGGCCGGCAGCCCCAGCATTTT
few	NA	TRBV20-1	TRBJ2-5	CSAFTGGRETQYF	TGCAGTGCCTTTACTGGGGGGAGAGAGACCCAGTACTTC
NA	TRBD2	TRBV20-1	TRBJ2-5	CSARNLAGGILETQYF	TGCAGTGCTAGAAATCTAGCGGGGGGTATACTAGAGACCCAGTACTTC
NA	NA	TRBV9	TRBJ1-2	CASSVATSGGFYGYTF	TGTGCCAGCAGCGTAGCCACATCGGGAGGATTCTATGGCTACACCTTC
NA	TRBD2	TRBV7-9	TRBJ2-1	CASSLDPTSGGYIGEQFF	TGTGCCAGCAGCCTCGACCCGACTAGCGGGGGATATATCGGGGAGCAGTTCTTC
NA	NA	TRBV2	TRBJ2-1	CASEVGYNEQFF	TGTGCCAGCGAGGTCGGATACAATGAGCAGTTCTTC
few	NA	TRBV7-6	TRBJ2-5	CASSLVGWEGGQETQYF	TGTGCCAGCAGCTTAGTTGGTTGGGAGGGGGGGCAAGAGACCCAGTACTTC
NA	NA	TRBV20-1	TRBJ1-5	CSVYRLRSNQPQHF	TGCAGTGTTTACAGATTACGAAGCAATCAGCCCCAGCATTTT
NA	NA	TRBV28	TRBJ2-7	CASSFLEKTIESSYEQYF	TGTGCCAGCAGTTTTCTAGAGAAGACAATCGAGAGCTCCTACGAGCAGTACTTC
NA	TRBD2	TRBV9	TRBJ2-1	CASSEGGGSYNEQFF	TGTGCCAGCAGCGAGGGCGGGGGATCCTACAATGAGCAGTTCTTC
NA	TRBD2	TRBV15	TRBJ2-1	CATSRDRGAGTSGSVAWQFF	TGTGCCACCAGCAGAGATCGGGGAGCCGGGACTAGCGGCTCGGTGGCTTGGCAGTTCTTC
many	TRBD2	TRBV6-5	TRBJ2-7	CASSYGLAGTYEQYF	TGTGCCAGCAGTTATGGACTAGCGGGAACCTACGAGCAGTACTTC
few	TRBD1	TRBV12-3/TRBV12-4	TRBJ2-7	CASSTPKGTGASYEQYF	TGTGCCAGCAGTACCCCGAAAGGGACAGGGGCCTCCTACGAGCAGTACTTC
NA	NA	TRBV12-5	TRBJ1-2	CASGLVFGSMSTYGYTF	TGTGCTAGTGGTTTGGTATTTGGCAGCATGAGTACCTATGGCTACACCTTC
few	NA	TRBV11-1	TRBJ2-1	CASSLAPLSTLHNEQFF	TGTGCCAGCAGCTTAGCGCCTTTGTCCACCCTCCACAATGAGCAGTTCTTC
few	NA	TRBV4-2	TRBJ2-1	CASSQDRLAGEQFF	TGTGCCAGCAGCCAAGATCGGCTAGCTGGGGAGCAGTTCTTC
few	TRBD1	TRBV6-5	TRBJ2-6	CAGSYPDRGINGANVLTF	TGTGCCGGCAGTTACCCCGACAGGGGGATAAATGGGGCCAACGTCCTGACTTTC
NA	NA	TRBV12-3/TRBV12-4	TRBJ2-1	CASSFLDRTYNEQFF	TGTGCCAGCAGTTTCCTTGACAGAACCTACAATGAGCAGTTCTTC
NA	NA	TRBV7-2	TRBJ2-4	CASSVGAVTVNIQYF	TGTGCCAGCAGCGTGGGGGCAGTGACAGTAAACATTCAGTACTTC
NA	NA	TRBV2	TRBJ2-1	CASQGSSYNEQFF	TGTGCCAGCCAGGGAAGCTCCTACAATGAGCAGTTCTTC
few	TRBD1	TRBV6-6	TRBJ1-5	CATVPGQGGQPQHF	TGTGCCACCGTGCCAGGACAGGGCGGTCAGCCCCAGCATTTT
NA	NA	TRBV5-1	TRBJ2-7	CASSFQQGGNEQYF	TGCGCCAGCAGCTTTCAACAGGGAGGGAACGAGCAGTACTTC
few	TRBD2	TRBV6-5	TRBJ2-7	CASSTGRVDFGQYF	TGTGCCAGCAGTACTGGGAGGGTTGACTTCGGGCAGTACTTC
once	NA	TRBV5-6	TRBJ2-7	CASSLGVPSGSYEQYF	TGTGCCAGCAGCTTGGGGGTTCCGTCGGGCTCCTACGAGCAGTACTTC
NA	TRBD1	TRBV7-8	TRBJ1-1	CASSLGGRGQMNTEAFF	TGTGCCAGCAGCTTAGGGGGTAGGGGACAGATGAACACTGAAGCTTTCTTT
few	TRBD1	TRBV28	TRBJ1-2	CASRPVGGAEGYTF	TGTGCCAGCAGACCCGTAGGGGGCGCGGAGGGCTACACCTTC
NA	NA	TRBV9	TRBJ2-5	CASSARVGIQETQYF	TGTGCCAGCAGCGCCAGGGTGGGGATCCAAGAGACCCAGTACTTC
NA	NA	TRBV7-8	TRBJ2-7	CASSLVRGDRIYEQYF	TGTGCCAGCAGCTTAGTCAGGGGGGACCGTATCTACGAGCAGTACTTC
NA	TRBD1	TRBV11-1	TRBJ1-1	CASRIVRGSENTEAFF	TGTGCCAGCAGAATAGTCAGGGGGTCCGAGAACACTGAAGCTTTCTTT